A selection of T cell receptor beta chains follows, all from one sample in a study of T-cell memory formation after mild COVID-19. TCRdb reprocessed the 5' RACE reads with MiXCR, giving one entry per CDR3 protein. The sample has approximately 180,000 distinct CDR3 sequences, 16% seen once. Sequencing used PBMCs or a T cell subset sorted from them (not recorded which). The receptors stem from an adult woman who had mild COVID-19 (a few samples of this study predate the infection). Cell type and time point are not known. CDR3s include the opening cysteine and the closing phenylalanine or tryptophan. Each record gives: V gene, clone size, D gene, J gene, CDR3 DNA, CDR3 protein. D genes are given only for firm matches. Only some rows state a clone size, as once, few, many or a class for expanded clones.

v_call: TRBV29-1
clone_size: NA
d_call: TRBD2
j_call: TRBJ2-7
cdr3_nt: TGCAGCGTCGGAGCGGGGGGGCCGAGAGAGCAGTACTTC
cdr3_aa: CSVGAGGPREQYF

v_call: TRBV4-3
clone_size: few
d_call: TRBD2
j_call: TRBJ2-7
cdr3_nt: TGCGCCAGCAGCCAGGACGAGGGACTAGCGGGAGGGGAGCAGTACTTC
cdr3_aa: CASSQDEGLAGGEQYF

v_call: TRBV7-8
clone_size: NA
d_call: TRBD2
j_call: TRBJ2-1
cdr3_nt: TGTGCCAGCAGCTCGAACCTAGCGGGGGGGTACAATGAGCAGTTCTTC
cdr3_aa: CASSSNLAGGYNEQFF

v_call: TRBV6-5
clone_size: few
d_call: NA
j_call: TRBJ2-6
cdr3_nt: TGTGCCAGCACCACGGGTGGGTCTGGGGCCAACGTCCTGACTTTC
cdr3_aa: CASTTGGSGANVLTF

v_call: TRBV5-1
clone_size: few
d_call: TRBD2
j_call: TRBJ2-1
cdr3_nt: TGCGCCAGCAGCACCCTATCTAGCGGGCCTTACAATGAGCAGTTCTTC
cdr3_aa: CASSTLSSGPYNEQFF

v_call: TRBV18
clone_size: few
d_call: NA
j_call: TRBJ2-5
cdr3_nt: TGTGCCAGCTCACCCGGGACACATTCGAAAGAGACCCAGTACTTC
cdr3_aa: CASSPGTHSKETQYF

v_call: TRBV4-1
clone_size: NA
d_call: TRBD1
j_call: TRBJ1-2
cdr3_nt: TGCGCCAGCAGGGCGACAGGGAAGTATGGCTACACCTTC
cdr3_aa: CASRATGKYGYTF

v_call: TRBV27
clone_size: NA
d_call: TRBD1
j_call: TRBJ1-2
cdr3_nt: TGTGCCAGCAGTCCCCTCCGGGACAGGGATTATGGCTACACCTTC
cdr3_aa: CASSPLRDRDYGYTF

v_call: TRBV30
clone_size: few
d_call: NA
j_call: TRBJ2-1
cdr3_nt: TGTGCCTGGAGTCTCCTAGTGGGGGGTGAGCAGTTCTTC
cdr3_aa: CAWSLLVGGEQFF

v_call: TRBV3-1
clone_size: NA
d_call: NA
j_call: TRBJ2-7
cdr3_nt: TGTGCCAGCGCTCAAACCGGGACTCAGCCCTACGAGCAGTACTTC
cdr3_aa: CASAQTGTQPYEQYF

v_call: TRBV20-1
clone_size: many
d_call: NA
j_call: TRBJ2-3
cdr3_nt: TGCACCCCGGCTCGTTCAGGTGGGACAAATACGCAGTATTTT
cdr3_aa: CTPARSGGTNTQYF

v_call: TRBV19
clone_size: few
d_call: NA
j_call: TRBJ1-1
cdr3_nt: TGTGCCAGTAGTATAGATCTCGGGACCCTGAACACTGAAGCTTTCTTT
cdr3_aa: CASSIDLGTLNTEAFF

v_call: TRBV12-3/TRBV12-4
clone_size: NA
d_call: NA
j_call: TRBJ2-7
cdr3_nt: TGTGCCAGCAGTCCGGTAGGCAGGGAGCAGTACTTC
cdr3_aa: CASSPVGREQYF

v_call: TRBV12-3/TRBV12-4
clone_size: NA
d_call: NA
j_call: TRBJ2-3
cdr3_nt: TGTGCCAGCAGTTCCCCGACTCAAGATACGCAGTATTTT
cdr3_aa: CASSSPTQDTQYF

v_call: TRBV18
clone_size: NA
d_call: NA
j_call: TRBJ2-3
cdr3_nt: TGTGCCAGCTCACCGCTACAGGGAGTGACAGATACGCAGTATTTT
cdr3_aa: CASSPLQGVTDTQYF

v_call: TRBV15
clone_size: few
d_call: TRBD1
j_call: TRBJ2-3
cdr3_nt: TGTGCCACCAGCGAGCGACAGGGTAATACGCAGTATTTT
cdr3_aa: CATSERQGNTQYF

v_call: TRBV18
clone_size: few
d_call: NA
j_call: TRBJ2-5
cdr3_nt: TGTGCCAGCTCACCACCGGAGAGAGTCGGGGAGACCCAGTACTTC
cdr3_aa: CASSPPERVGETQYF

v_call: TRBV10-3
clone_size: NA
d_call: NA
j_call: TRBJ2-7
cdr3_nt: TGTGCCATCAGCTCACGATCTTACGAGCAGTACTTC
cdr3_aa: CAISSRSYEQYF

v_call: TRBV19
clone_size: few
d_call: NA
j_call: TRBJ2-1
cdr3_nt: TGTGCCAGTAGTACGAACTCGGACTGGCCCTACAATGAGCAGTTCTTC
cdr3_aa: CASSTNSDWPYNEQFF

v_call: TRBV6-5
clone_size: NA
d_call: NA
j_call: TRBJ2-1
cdr3_nt: TGTGCCAGCAGCCTCAACCTGTGGGATGAGCAGTTCTTC
cdr3_aa: CASSLNLWDEQFF

v_call: TRBV12-5
clone_size: once
d_call: NA
j_call: TRBJ1-1
cdr3_nt: TGTGCTAGTGGTTATGGCTTATCGAACACTGAAGCTTTCTTT
cdr3_aa: CASGYGLSNTEAFF

v_call: TRBV27
clone_size: once
d_call: NA
j_call: TRBJ2-7
cdr3_nt: TGTGCCAGCAGTTTATCTAGCCAGGGCACCTACGAGCAGTACTTC
cdr3_aa: CASSLSSQGTYEQYF

v_call: TRBV5-6
clone_size: NA
d_call: TRBD1
j_call: TRBJ2-7
cdr3_nt: TGTGCCAGCAGCTTGAGGCCGACAGGGACCTTCGGGCAGTACTTC
cdr3_aa: CASSLRPTGTFGQYF

v_call: TRBV5-4
clone_size: few
d_call: TRBD2
j_call: TRBJ2-7
cdr3_nt: TGTGCCAGCAGCCCCTTCGGTGCGGGAGGCTACGAGCAGTACTTC
cdr3_aa: CASSPFGAGGYEQYF

v_call: TRBV7-9
clone_size: NA
d_call: TRBD1
j_call: TRBJ2-3
cdr3_nt: TGTGCCAGCAGGGTGGGGACAGGGACCACAGATACGCAGTATTTT
cdr3_aa: CASRVGTGTTDTQYF

v_call: TRBV11-3
clone_size: NA
d_call: NA
j_call: TRBJ2-5
cdr3_nt: TGTGCCAGCAGCTTAGACGGACCCTCTCAGACCCAGTACTTC
cdr3_aa: CASSLDGPSQTQYF

v_call: TRBV29-1
clone_size: few
d_call: NA
j_call: TRBJ2-3
cdr3_nt: TGCAGCGTTGATAAGGCGAGGATGGATACGCAGTATTTT
cdr3_aa: CSVDKARMDTQYF

v_call: TRBV5-4
clone_size: NA
d_call: TRBD1
j_call: TRBJ2-3
cdr3_nt: TGTGCCAGCAGCACTCCTACAGGGGCCTACACAGATACGCAGTATTTT
cdr3_aa: CASSTPTGAYTDTQYF

v_call: TRBV7-2
clone_size: NA
d_call: NA
j_call: TRBJ2-5
cdr3_nt: TGTGCCAGCAGCTTATGGCTAGCGATACAAGAGACCCAGTACTTC
cdr3_aa: CASSLWLAIQETQYF